The entry below gives a single T cell receptor beta chain sequence along with its context. The antigen it recognizes is unknown. Per-base quality was not reported, and no clone a single base away is much larger than it. Using the deep immunoSEQ assay, TCR CDR3 regions were amplified from genomic DNA by multiplex PCR. For each cell subset, the extracted genomic DNA was distributed evenly across all wells of several immunoSEQ 96-well plates, and each plate served as one replicate. For sorted subsets, about 220 ng of genomic DNA, equivalent to 25,000 to 35,000 T cell genomes, went into each replicate PCR. Purified libraries were quantified with a Qubit 3.0 fluorometer, sized on a Bioanalyzer 2100, and re-quantified with the KAPA Library Quantification kit. Every immunoSEQ 96-well plate was sequenced on a separate single-read 150-cycle Illumina NextSeq 550 flow cell. Per the original workflow: The immunoSEQ output contained only junctional sequences without quality scores, so filtering could not match that applied to full-length reads. Sequences were annotated with PyIR, a Python wrapper for IgBLAST v1.9, and V/J genes and CDR3 were assigned using IMGT germline references. Reads were filtered out if the reads had weak V/J assignments (E-value above 1e-6), no CDR3, stop codons, out-of-frame junctions, or ambiguous translated residues. A V3J clonotype was defined by an identical inferred V gene, J gene, and CDR3 amino acid sequence. Percentage overlap between repertoires was calculated by dividing the number of shared unique clonotypes by the size of the smaller repertoire. RTK rarefaction, the Chao1 estimator, and Recon v2.1 estimates of unobserved clonotypes were used to assess repertoire richness. Generation probabilities for all TCRbeta clonotypes obtained by the gDNA method from a handful of donors were computed using OLGA. Entries here come from immuneACCESS through TCRdb and include only in-frame sequences with V and J called. Some clones fail to appear in such tables; in the studies checked, an unresolved V gene covers under half of the shortfall, and the cause of the remainder is unknown. The V and J calls and clone size were taken over from that table, and D and trimming were inferred from the DNA. In this sample the table shows a few million clones, 90% to 95% of which occur a single time. The ten most abundant clones make up more than 0.12% of the sample.

This specimen belongs to a study of shared clonotypes between healthy human individuals (dated by TCRdb to 2018 to 2021). As for the study more broadly: Three men and two women, aged 18 to 49 years, made up the cohort. Per donor, three plates each were used for CD4 naive and CD4 memory, two for CD8 naive, and one for CD8 memory. To estimate repertoire size and how much clonotypes are shared between individuals, the study performed deep sequencing of blood TCR repertoires from 4 to 6 healthy adults. Libraries were prepared and TCR repertoires were sequenced by different laboratories using diverse techniques, in order to increase sequencing depth and limit assay-specific biases. Per donor, leukapheresis produced somewhere between about 0.8 and 9 billion PBMCs.

Taken from the germline V gene (reference sequence), the CDR1 and CDR2 loops are LNHNV and YYDKDF. The V end loses 3 bases and the J end loses 2 bases, and a stretch of 11 bases separates them. CDR3 length: 14 amino acids, cysteine to phenylalanine. Only the CDR3 DNA stays, 42 bases, in frame from base 1. Broader findings and caveats from the paper: Clonotypes shared by all four sorted-subset donors showed higher generation probabilities than non-shared clonotypes. Rarefaction of sorted-subset datasets indicated incomplete sequencing despite the large sequencing depth. Only blood was sampled, and tissue TCR repertoires likely differ from those in blood. Approximately 5% of naive CD4, roughly 3.6% of naive CD8, 2.3% of memory CD4, and around 0.42% of memory CD8 clonotypes were shared across several donors. Pairwise subsampling led to the expectation that sequencing depth would affect the degree of clonotype sharing among donors. Naive subsets generally had larger estimated clonotype richness than memory subsets did. Because the study included only a small number of donors, the genetic and exposure-history diversity represented was limited.

Donors were healthy HIV-negative adults with no recently reported acute infections or vaccinations. All donors were Caucasian adults living in Nashville, Tennessee, USA. CD4+ T cells were enriched by magnetic negative selection; naive cells were then positively selected on CD45RA, and the negative fraction formed the memory subset. Blood was obtained by leukapheresis, after which PBMCs were separated by Ficoll-Histopaque density gradient centrifugation and cryopreserved in liquid nitrogen vapor phase. Purity and quantity of every magnetically sorted T cell population were checked by analytical flow cytometry. Genomic DNA was isolated from each sorted fraction and quantified by UV absorbance on a Nanodrop 2000c.

The sample comprised naive CD4+ T cells sorted from blood. Per the publication, the cell subset or site label means: CD45RA+ positively selected. Recombination joined TRBV15 with TRBJ2-7, with the D call tentatively TRBD1 or TRBD2, each fitting 5 bases. The sequence derives from a man aged 18 to 35 in good health. The DNA sequence is given as TGTGCCACCAGCAGTCCGGGGCGCCCCTACGAGCAGTACTTC. This gives the protein CATSSPGRPYEQYF.